This paragraph covers one T cell receptor (beta chain) sequence. Profiled with immunoSEQ multiplex PCR; TCRdb holds only in-frame clones, not every one. Of roughly 31,000 clones listed, about 88% are singletons. The entry originates in a study of T cell changes during pregnancy in multiple sclerosis. The clonotype originates from a female donor with multiple sclerosis, enrolled in a pregnancy study. Specimen: CD8+ T cells from peripheral blood mononuclear cells, collected before pregnancy.

The CDR3 sequence is CSVGTAASYEQYF. CDR3 nucleotides: TGCAGCGTCGGGACAGCCGCCTCCTACGAGCAGTACTTC. V gene TRBV29-1 combines with J gene TRBJ2-7; 7 nucleotides match TRBD1. Germline CDR1 reads SQVTM; CDR2 reads ANQGSEA. The CDR3 is made up of 13 amino acids. J lost 0 bases, V lost 6 bases, and 5 bases had no gene match.